This T cell receptor beta chain was identified during a study of OX40 agonist ivuxolimab in advanced cancers. Produced via immunoSEQ multiplex PCR; TCRdb's table is partial and in-frame only. Among some 60,000 clones listed, 91% were seen once. The J segment lost 1 base and the V segment lost 3 bases, leaving 9 bases of the junction unmatched. The V gene's germline CDR1 is LGHNA and CDR2 YNFKEQ. CDR3 size: 16 residues. This chain joins TRBV4-2 and TRBJ2-7, with TRBD1 matching over 7 bases. The sample in question was CD4+ or CD8+ T cells sorted from blood, obtained in a trial of the OX40 agonist ivuxolimab. This TCR derives from an adult with an advanced solid tumor such as melanoma, head and neck, liver or kidney cancer. The CDR3 is CASSQATGMASYEQYF. DNA for the CDR3: TGTGCCAGCAGCCAGGCGACAGGGATGGCGTCCTACGAGCAGTACTTC.